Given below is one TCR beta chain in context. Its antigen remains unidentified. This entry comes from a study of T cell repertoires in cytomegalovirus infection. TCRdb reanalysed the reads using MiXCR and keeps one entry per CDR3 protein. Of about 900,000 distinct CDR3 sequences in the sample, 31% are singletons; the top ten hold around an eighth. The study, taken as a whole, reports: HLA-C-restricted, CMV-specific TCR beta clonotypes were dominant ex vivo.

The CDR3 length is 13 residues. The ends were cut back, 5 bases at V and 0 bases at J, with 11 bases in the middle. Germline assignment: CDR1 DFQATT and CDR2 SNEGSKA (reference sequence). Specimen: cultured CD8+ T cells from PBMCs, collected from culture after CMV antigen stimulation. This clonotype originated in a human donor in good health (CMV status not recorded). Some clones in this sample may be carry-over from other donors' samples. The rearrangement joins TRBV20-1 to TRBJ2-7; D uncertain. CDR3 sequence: CSAFPPDSYEQYV. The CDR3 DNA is TGCAGTGCTTTCCCCCCCGACTCCTACGAGCAGTACGTC.